This T cell receptor (beta chain) was sequenced for a study of metastatic and nonmetastatic thyroid tumors. Study as a whole: The authors compared repertoires across blood and tumor or nodule tissue from malignant and benign thyroid patients.

This clone was seen at least ten times. Its specificity is not known. Trimming removed 5 bases from V and 2 bases from J; junction bases left unmatched: 4. Germline V CDR1 and CDR2: SNHLY, FYNNEI. This CDR3 spans 15 amino acids. Study-wide results and caveats: Reports indicated that malignant thyroid tumors showed significantly higher TCR beta diversity than benign nodules did, in blood and tumor.

Thyroid surgery took place with no prior treatment in any patient. Original handling: Construction of a distant-metastasis classifier for papillary thyroid cancer relied on CDR3 differences across clinicopathological groups. TCRdb re-analyzed the PCR reads through MiXCR. What appears here as the V and J calls and clone size reflects TCRdb's work, not the paper's. The repertoire holds approximately 35,000 clones, approximately 10% seen once, with approximately 15% in the top ten. V usage is TRBV2 and J usage is TRBJ1-3, with 9 bases lining up with TRBD1. This sequence originates from a female donor with papillary thyroid cancer or a benign thyroid nodule (not recorded which). Some clones in this sample may be carry-over from other donors' samples. The specimen was blood. The DNA for the CDR3 is TGTGCCAGCAGTACGCGGACAGGGGCTGGAAACACCATATATTTT. It specifies CASSTRTGAGNTIYF.